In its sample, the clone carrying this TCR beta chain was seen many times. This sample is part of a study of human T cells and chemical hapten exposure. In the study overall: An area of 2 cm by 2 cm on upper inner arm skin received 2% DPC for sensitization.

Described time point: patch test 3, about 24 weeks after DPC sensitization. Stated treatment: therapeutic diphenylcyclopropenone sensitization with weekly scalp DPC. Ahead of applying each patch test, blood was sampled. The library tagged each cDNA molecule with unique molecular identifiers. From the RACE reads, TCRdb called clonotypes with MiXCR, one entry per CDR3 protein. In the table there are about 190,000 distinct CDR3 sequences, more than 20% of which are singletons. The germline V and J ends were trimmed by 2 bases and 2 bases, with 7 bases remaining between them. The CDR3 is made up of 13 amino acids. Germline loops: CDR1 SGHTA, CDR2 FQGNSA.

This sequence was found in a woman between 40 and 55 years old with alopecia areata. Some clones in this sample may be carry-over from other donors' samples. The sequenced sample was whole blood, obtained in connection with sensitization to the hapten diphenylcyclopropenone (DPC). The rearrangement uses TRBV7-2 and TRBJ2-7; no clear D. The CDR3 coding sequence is TGTGCCAGCAGCTTAAGTTCTCCCTACGAGCAGTACTTC. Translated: CASSLSSPYEQYF.